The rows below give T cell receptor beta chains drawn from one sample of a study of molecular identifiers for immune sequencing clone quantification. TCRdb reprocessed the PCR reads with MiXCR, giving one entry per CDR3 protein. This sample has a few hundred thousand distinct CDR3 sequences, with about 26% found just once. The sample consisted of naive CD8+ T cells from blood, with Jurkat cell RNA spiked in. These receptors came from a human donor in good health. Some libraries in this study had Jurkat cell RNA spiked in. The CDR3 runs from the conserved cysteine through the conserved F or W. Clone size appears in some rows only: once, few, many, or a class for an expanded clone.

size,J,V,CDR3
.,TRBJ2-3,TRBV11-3,CASSSGIRVTSTDTQYF
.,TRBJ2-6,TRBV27,CASSVQISGANVLTF
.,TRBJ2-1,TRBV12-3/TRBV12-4,CASSFHEQFF
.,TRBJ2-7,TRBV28,CASRGGEPSYEQYF
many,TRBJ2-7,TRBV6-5,CASSYIGRGVEQYF
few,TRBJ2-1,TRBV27,CASSPHGSPGRNEQFF
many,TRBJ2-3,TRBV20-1,CSARDLEWKREGTDTQYF
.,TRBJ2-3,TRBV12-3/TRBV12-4,CGSSSRLSGSPTDTQYF
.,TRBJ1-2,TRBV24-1,CATSAGDSYGYTF
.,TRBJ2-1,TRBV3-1,CASSQVGEDEQFF
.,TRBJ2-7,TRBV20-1,CSAWVRDRGSYEQYF